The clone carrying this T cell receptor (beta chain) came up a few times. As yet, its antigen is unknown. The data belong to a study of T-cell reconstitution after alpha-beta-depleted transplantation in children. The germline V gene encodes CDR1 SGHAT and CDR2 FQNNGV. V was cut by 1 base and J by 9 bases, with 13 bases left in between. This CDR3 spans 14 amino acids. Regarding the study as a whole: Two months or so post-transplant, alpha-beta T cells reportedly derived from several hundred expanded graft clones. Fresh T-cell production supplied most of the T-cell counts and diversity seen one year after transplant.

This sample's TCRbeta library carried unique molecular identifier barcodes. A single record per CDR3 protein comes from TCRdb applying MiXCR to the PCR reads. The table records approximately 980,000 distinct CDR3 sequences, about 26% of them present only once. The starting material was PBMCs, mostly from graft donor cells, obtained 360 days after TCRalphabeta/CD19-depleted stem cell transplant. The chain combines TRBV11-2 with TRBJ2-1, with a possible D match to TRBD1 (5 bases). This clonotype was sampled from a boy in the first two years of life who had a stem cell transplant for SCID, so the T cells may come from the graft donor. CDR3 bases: TGTGCCAGCAGCTTAGGTCGGCAGGGCCGTGAGCAGTTCTTC. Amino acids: CASSLGRQGREQFF.